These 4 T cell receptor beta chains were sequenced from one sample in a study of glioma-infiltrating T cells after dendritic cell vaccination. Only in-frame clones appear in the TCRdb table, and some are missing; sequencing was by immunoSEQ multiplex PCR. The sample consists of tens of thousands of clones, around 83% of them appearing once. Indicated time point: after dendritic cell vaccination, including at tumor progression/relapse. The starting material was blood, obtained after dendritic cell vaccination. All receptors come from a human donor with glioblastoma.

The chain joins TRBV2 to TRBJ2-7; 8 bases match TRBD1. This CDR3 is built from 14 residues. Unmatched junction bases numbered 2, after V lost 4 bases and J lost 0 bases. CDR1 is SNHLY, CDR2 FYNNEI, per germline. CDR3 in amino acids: CASSGGQVSYEQYF. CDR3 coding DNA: TGTGCCAGCAGTGGGGGACAGGTCTCCTACGAGCAGTACTTC. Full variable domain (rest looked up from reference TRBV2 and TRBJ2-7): EPEVTQTPSHQVTQMGQEVILRCVPISNHLYFYWYRQILGQKVEFLVSFYNNEISEKSEIFDDQFSVERPDGSNFTLKIRSTKLEDSAMYFCASSGGQVSYEQYFGPGTRLTVT.

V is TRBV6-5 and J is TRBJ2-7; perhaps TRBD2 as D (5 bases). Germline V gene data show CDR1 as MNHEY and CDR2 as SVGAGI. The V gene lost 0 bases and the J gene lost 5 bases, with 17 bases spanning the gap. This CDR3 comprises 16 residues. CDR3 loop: CASSYSRVSLTHEQYF. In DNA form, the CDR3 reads TGTGCCAGCAGTTACTCGAGGGTTAGCCTGACTCACGAGCAGTACTTC.

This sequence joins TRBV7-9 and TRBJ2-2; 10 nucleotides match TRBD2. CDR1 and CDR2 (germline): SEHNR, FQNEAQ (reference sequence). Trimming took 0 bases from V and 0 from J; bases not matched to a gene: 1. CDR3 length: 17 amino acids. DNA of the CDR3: TGTGCCAGCAGCTTAGCAGCGGGGGGGACGAACACCGGGGAGCTGTTTTTT. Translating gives CASSLAAGGTNTGELFF.

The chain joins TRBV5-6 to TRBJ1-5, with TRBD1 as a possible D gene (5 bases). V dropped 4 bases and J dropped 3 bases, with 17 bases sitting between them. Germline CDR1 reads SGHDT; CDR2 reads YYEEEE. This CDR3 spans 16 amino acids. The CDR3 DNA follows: TGTGCCAGCAGCCGTGGGGCCAGGGATTTCAATCAGCCCCAGCATTTT. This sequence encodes CASSRGARDFNQPQHF.